The rows below give T cell receptor beta chains drawn from one sample of a study of blood T cell repertoires in COVID-19. Produced via immunoSEQ multiplex PCR; TCRdb's table is partial and in-frame only. The sample includes roughly 100,000 clones, 81% of them seen just once. Sample: peripheral blood. These receptors originate from a woman in her 70s with acute or convalescent COVID-19. CDR3s include the opening cysteine and the closing phenylalanine or tryptophan. A D gene is named only where the DNA matches it firmly. Rows may omit the clone size; those that give it use once, few, many or a size class.

J | D | size | V | CDR3 | DNA
TRBJ1-6 | TRBD1 | few | TRBV6-6 | CASSSQPWDRGESYNSPLHF | TGTGCCAGCAGCTCACAACCCTGGGACAGGGGGGAATCCTATAATTCACCCCTCCACTTT
TRBJ2-1 | NA | NA | TRBV29-1 | CSVDNRQGISYNEQFF | TGCAGCGTTGATAATCGGCAGGGAATATCCTACAATGAGCAGTTCTTC
TRBJ2-2 | NA | NA | TRBV9 | CASSVKGGGTGELFF | TGTGCCAGCAGCGTAAAGGGAGGGGGGACCGGGGAGCTGTTTTTT
TRBJ1-2 | TRBD1 | NA | TRBV19 | CASKPDRVGTNYGYTF | TGTGCCAGTAAACCGGACAGGGTAGGAACTAACTATGGCTACACCTTC
TRBJ2-7 | NA | NA | TRBV5-1 | CASSHGSRGPAYEQYF | TGCGCCAGCAGCCACGGTTCCAGGGGCCCCGCTTACGAGCAGTACTTC
TRBJ2-7 | TRBD2 | NA | TRBV12-3/TRBV12-4 | CASSWEGREQYF | TGTGCCAGCAGTTGGGAGGGGCGCGAGCAGTACTTC
TRBJ1-1 | TRBD1 | few | TRBV7-2 | CASNLQGARPEAFF | TGTGCCAGCAACCTACAGGGGGCAAGGCCTGAAGCTTTCTTT
TRBJ1-5 | TRBD1 | NA | TRBV24-1 | CATSGGQGRSNQPQHF | TGTGCCACCAGTGGAGGACAGGGAAGAAGCAATCAGCCCCAGCATTTT
TRBJ1-2 | TRBD1 | NA | TRBV24-1 | CATSDPNRGSYGYTF | TGTGCCACCAGTGACCCGAACAGGGGCTCATATGGCTACACCTTC
TRBJ2-3 | NA | NA | TRBV9 | CASSATRRTDTQYF | TGTGCCAGCAGCGCTACTAGGCGCACAGATACGCAGTATTTT
TRBJ1-2 | TRBD1 | NA | TRBV12-5 | CASALGQSYGYTF | TGTGCTAGTGCCTTGGGACAGAGCTATGGCTACACCTTC
TRBJ1-6 | TRBD1 | NA | TRBV5-6 | CASSQDRGTYNSPLHF | TGTGCCAGCAGCCAGGACAGGGGGACCTATAATTCACCCCTCCACTTT
TRBJ1-2 | NA | NA | TRBV7-2 | CASSFRGAGRDGYTF | TGTGCCAGCAGCTTTAGAGGTGCAGGGAGGGATGGCTACACCTTC